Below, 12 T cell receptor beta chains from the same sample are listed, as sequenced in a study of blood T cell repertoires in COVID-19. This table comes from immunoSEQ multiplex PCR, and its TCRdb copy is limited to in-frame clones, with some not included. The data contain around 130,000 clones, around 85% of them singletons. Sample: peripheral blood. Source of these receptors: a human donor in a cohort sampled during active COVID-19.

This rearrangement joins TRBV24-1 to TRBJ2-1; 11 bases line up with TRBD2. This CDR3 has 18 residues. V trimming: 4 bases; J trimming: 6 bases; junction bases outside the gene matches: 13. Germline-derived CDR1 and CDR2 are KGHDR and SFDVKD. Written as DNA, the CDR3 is TGTGCCACCAGTGACCCACCCGGGACTAGCGGTTCTGGCAATGAGCAGTTCTTC. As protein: CATSDPPGTSGSGNEQFF.

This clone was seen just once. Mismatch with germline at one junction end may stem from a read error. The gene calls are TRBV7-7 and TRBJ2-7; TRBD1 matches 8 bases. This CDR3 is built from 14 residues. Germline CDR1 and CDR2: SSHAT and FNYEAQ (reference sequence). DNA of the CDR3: TGTGCTAGCAGCCAATTAGGACAGGGAGGCCAGCAGTACTTC. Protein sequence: CASSQLGQGGQQYF.

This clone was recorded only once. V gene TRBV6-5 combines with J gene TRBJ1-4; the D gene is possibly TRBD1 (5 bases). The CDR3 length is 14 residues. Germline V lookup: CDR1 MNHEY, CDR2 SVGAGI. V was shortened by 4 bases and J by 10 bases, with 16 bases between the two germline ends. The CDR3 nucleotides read TGTGCCAGCAGTTCAGGGCGCCGCCAGGGAAAACTGTTTTTT. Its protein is CASSSGRRQGKLFF.

The CDR3 DNA reads as TGTGCCAGCAGTTCCATTGGGGGCTCGGGAAACACCATATATTTT. This gives the protein CASSSIGGSGNTIYF. The J gene is TRBJ1-3, the V gene TRBV6-6; possibly TRBD1 for D (6 bases). CDR3 length: 15 residues. Trimming stripped 4 bases from V and 4 bases from J, with 14 bases between. CDR1 and CDR2 from the germline V gene are MNHNY and SVGAGI (reference sequence).

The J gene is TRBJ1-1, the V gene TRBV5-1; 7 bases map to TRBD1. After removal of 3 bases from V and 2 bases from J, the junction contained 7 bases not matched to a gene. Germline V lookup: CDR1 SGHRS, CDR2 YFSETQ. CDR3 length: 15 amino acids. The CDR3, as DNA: TGCGCCAGCAGCTACGGGGACAGATTAAACACTGAAGCTTTCTTT. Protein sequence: CASSYGDRLNTEAFF. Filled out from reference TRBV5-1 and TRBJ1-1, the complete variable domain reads KAGVTQTPRYLIKTRGQQVTLSCSPISGHRSVSWYQQTPGQGLQFLFEYFSETQRNKGNFPGRFSGRQFSNSRSEMNVSTLELGDSALYLCASSYGDRLNTEAFFGQGTRLTVV.

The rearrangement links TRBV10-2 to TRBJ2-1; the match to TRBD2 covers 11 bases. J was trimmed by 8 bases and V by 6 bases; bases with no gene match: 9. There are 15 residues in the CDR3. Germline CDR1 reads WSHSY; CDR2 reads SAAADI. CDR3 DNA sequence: TGCGCCAGCAGCCTCATTAGCGGGAGGGTGGATGAGCAGTTCTTC. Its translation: CASSLISGRVDEQFF.

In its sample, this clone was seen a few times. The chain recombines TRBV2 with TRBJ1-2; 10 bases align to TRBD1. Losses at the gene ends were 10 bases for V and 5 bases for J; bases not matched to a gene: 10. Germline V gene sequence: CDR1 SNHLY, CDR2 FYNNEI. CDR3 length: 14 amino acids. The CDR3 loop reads CAIISGQGGYGYTF. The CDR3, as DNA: TGTGCCATCATTTCCGGACAGGGGGGGTATGGCTACACCTTC.

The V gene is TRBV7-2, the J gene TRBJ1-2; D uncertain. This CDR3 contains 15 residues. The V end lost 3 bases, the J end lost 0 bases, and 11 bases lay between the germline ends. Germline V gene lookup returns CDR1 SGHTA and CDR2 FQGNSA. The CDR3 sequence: CASSFQGGANYGYTF. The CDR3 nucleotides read TGTGCCAGCAGCTTCCAAGGAGGAGCTAACTATGGCTACACCTTC.

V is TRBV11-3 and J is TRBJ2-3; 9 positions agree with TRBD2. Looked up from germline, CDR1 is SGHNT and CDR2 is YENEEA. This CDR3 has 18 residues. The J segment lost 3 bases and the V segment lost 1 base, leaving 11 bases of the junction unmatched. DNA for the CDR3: TGTGCCAGCAGCTTAGGTACCTTAGCGGGAGTAACTACAGATACGCAGTATTTT. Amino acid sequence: CASSLGTLAGVTTDTQYF.

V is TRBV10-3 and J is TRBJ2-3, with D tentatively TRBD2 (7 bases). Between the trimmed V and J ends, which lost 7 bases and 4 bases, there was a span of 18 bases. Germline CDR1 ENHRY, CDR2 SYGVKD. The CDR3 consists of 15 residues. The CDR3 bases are TGTGCCATCAACCAAAGGAGGGGGGGCCCAGATACGCAGTATTTT. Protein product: CAINQRRGGPDTQYF.

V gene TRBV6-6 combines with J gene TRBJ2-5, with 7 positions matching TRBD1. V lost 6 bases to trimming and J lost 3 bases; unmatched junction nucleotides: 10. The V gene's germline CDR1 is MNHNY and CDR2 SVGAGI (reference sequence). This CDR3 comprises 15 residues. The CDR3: CASRPGTAEKETQYF. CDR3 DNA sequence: TGTGCCAGCAGACCTGGGACAGCGGAAAAAGAGACCCAGTACTTC.

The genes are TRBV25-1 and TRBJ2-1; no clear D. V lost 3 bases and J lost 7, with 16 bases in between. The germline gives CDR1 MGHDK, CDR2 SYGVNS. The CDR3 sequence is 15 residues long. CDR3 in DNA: TGTGCCAGCAGTGATGTATTGGTTAGTAAGAATGAGCAGTTCTTC. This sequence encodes CASSDVLVSKNEQFF.